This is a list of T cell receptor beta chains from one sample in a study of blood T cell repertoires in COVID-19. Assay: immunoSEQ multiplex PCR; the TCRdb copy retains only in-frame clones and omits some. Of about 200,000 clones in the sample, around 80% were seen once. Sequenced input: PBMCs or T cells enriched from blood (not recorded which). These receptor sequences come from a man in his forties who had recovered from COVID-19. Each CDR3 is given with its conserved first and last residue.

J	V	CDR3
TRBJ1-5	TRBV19	CASSIDYRGRRANQPQHF
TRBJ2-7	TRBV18	CASSPDRGHEQYF
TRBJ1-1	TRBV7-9	CASSLAAGGTEAFF
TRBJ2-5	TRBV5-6	CASSLPDRGLETQYF
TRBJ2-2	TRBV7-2	CASSAYLHTGELFF
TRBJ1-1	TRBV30	CAWSPDSGTEAFF
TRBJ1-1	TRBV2	CASRKQGWDTEAFF
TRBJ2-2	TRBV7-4	CASSLAIQSVGELFF
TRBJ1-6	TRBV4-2	CASSQRESSYNSPLHF
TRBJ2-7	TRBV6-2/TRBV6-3	CASSPGQVVYEQYF
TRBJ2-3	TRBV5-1	CASSPLRDRTTDTQYF
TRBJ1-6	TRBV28	CASRPGQGYSPLHF
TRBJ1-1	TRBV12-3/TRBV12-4	CASSLSRGTEAFF
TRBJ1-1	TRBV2	CASSETRGTEAFF
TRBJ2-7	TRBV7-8	CASSRPGREVDEQYF
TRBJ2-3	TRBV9	CASSGAGGSTDTQYF
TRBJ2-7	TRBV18	CASSRLANPRGDSYEQYF
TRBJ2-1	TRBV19	CATNSGARGKQFF
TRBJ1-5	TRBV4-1	CASSQEVTGNNQPQHF
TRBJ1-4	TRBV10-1	CASIPGQVNEKLFF
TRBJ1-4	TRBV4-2	CASSKSEAADEKLFF
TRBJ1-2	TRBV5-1	CASSLVQGAPFDYGYTF
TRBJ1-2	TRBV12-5	CASGLVLGEVEGYTF
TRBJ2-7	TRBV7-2	CASSPRTITGGIYEQYF
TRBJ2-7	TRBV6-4	CASPLIGGPGVQRERYEQYF
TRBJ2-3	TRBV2	CASKDRLGGARDTQYF
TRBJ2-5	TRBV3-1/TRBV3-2	CASRDSGGQETQYF
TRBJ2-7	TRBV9	CASSVAAGTYEQYF
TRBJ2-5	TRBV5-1	CASSDLAGGPETQYF
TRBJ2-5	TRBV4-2	CASRLEETQYF
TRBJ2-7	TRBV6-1	CASSEAWRGRVNEQYF
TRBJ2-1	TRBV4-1	CASSQEATSAYNEQFF
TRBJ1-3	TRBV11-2	CASSRPGTGPSGNTIYF
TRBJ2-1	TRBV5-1	CASSLRPGQGHNEQFF
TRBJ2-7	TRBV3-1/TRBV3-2	CASSQVSREQYF
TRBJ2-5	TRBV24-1	CATRGEGVETQYF
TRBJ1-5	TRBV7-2	CASSAGQGKQPQHF
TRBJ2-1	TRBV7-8	CASSALSGSYNEQFF
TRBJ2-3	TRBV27	CASSLWDSTDTQYF
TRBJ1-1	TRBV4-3	CASSRTSRGATEAFF
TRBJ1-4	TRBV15	CASAGPNEKLFF
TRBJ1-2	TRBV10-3	CAINCGARCVGGYTF
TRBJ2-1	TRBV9	CASSLAGYNEQFF
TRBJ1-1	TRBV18	CASSPGTRGNTEAFF
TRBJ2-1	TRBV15	CATSRTSGSYNEQFF
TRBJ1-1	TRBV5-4	CASSTPGQGNTEAFF
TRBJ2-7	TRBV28	CASLSGSSYEQYF
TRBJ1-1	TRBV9	CASSVQGASTEAFF
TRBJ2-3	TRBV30	CAMQIAGASTDTQYF
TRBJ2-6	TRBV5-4	CASSLGYLSSGANVLTF
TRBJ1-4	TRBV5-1	CASSPRQGGEKLFF
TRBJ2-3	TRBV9	CASSVVASGGAGDTQYF